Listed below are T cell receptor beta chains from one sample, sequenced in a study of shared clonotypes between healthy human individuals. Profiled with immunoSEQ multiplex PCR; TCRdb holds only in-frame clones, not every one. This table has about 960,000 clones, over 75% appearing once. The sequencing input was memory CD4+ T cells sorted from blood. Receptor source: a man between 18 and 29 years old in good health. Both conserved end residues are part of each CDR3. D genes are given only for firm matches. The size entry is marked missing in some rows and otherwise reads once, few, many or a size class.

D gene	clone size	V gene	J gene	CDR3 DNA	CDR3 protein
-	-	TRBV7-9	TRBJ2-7	TGTGCCAGCAGCAATAGGGACTACGAGCAGTACTTC	CASSNRDYEQYF
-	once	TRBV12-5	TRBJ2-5	TGTGCTAGTGGTTTGGGAAAAGAGACCCAGTACTTC	CASGLGKETQYF
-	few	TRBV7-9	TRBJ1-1	TGTGCCAGCAGCACAACAGTTAACACTGAAGCTTTCTTT	CASSTTVNTEAFF
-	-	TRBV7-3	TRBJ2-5	TGTGCCAGCAGCTTAAACTATCGGGAGACCCAGTACTTC	CASSLNYRETQYF
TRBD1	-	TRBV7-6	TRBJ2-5	TGTGCCAGCAGCTTAGCAGGACAGGGAAAAGAGACCCAGTACTTC	CASSLAGQGKETQYF
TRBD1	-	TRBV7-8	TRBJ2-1	TGTGCCAGCAGCTTAGGGCAGGGGGCAAGCAATGAGCAGTTCTTC	CASSLGQGASNEQFF
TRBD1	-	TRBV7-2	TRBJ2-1	TGTGCCAGCAGCTTATCGGGGAACAGGGGCCGGTACAATGAGCAGTTCTTC	CASSLSGNRGRYNEQFF
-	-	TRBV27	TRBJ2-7	TGTGCCAGCAGTTTGTTCCAGGGCTCCTACGAGCAGTACTTC	CASSLFQGSYEQYF
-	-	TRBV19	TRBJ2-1	TGTGCCAGTAGGAGGAGTTCAGGTTCGGGTGAGCAGTTCTTC	CASRRSSGSGEQFF
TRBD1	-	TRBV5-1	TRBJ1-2	TGCGCCAGCAGCTTGGGACAGGGAGACGGCTACACCTTC	CASSLGQGDGYTF
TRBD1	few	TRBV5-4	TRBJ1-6	TGTGCCAGCAGCTCCGGACAGGGGGCAAATTCACCCCTCCACTTT	CASSSGQGANSPLHF
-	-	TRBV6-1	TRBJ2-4	TGTGCCAGCAGCGCCCGTCCCGGACAAAACATTCAGTACTTC	CASSARPGQNIQYF
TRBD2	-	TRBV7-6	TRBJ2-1	TGTGCCAGCAGCCGAGTGCCGGGACTAGGGGGTAATGAGCAGTTCTTC	CASSRVPGLGGNEQFF
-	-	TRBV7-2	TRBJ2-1	TGTGCCAGCAGCTTAGCGGGACCTAGCTCCTACAATGAGCAGTTCTTC	CASSLAGPSSYNEQFF
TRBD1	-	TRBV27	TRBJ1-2	TGTGCCAGCAGCTGGACAGGGGGTCGAGGCTACACCTTC	CASSWTGGRGYTF
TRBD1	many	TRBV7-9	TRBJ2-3	TGTGCCAGCAGCTTAGGCCAGGGGGTCACAGATACGCAGTATTTT	CASSLGQGVTDTQYF
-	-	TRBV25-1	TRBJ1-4	TGTGCCAGCAGTGACCCCGGGGGGGCCCGAAATGAAAAACTGTTTTTT	CASSDPGGARNEKLFF
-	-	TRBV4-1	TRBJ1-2	TGCGCCAGCAGCCAATCAGGTGCTCCCTACGGCTATGGCTACACCTTC	CASSQSGAPYGYGYTF
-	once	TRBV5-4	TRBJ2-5	TGTGCCAGCAGCCGCAGGGGACCCGCACAAGAGACCCAGTACTTC	CASSRRGPAQETQYF
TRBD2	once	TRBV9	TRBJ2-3	TGTGCCAGCAGCGTAGGTAGCGGGGGGGTAGATACGCAGTATTTT	CASSVGSGGVDTQYF
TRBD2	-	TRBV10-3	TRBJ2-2	TGTGCCATCGGGACTAGCGGGAGGGACGGGGAGCTGTTTTTT	CAIGTSGRDGELFF
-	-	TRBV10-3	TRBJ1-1	TGTGCCATCAGTCCGGGGTCCGAGACTGAAGCTTTCTTT	CAISPGSETEAFF
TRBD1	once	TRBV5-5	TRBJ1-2	TGTGCCAGCAGTCGGACAGGGGGAAATTTCTATGGCTACACCTTC	CASSRTGGNFYGYTF
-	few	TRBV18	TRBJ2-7	TGTGCCAGCTCACCAGAATCCGGACGGTGGTACGAGCAGTACTTC	CASSPESGRWYEQYF
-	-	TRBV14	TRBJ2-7	TGTGCCAGCAGCCGATATCAGGGTTCCTACGAGCAGTACTTC	CASSRYQGSYEQYF
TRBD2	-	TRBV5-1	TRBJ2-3	TGCGCCAGCAGCTTGTCTAGCGGTTTCACAGATACGCAGTATTTT	CASSLSSGFTDTQYF
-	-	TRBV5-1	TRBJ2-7	TGCGCCAGCAGCGACCTCCAGGGATGGGACTACGAGCAGTACTTC	CASSDLQGWDYEQYF
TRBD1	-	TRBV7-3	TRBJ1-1	TGTGCCAGCAGCGAAAACAGGGGTTCTATAGCTTTCTTT	CASSENRGSIAFF
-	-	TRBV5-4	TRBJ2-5	TGTGCCAGCAGCGTAACAGGGTCCCCGCAAGAGACCCAGTACTTC	CASSVTGSPQETQYF
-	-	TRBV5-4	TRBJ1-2	TGTGCCAGCAGCCCGAATTGGGGGATAGACGGCTACACCTTC	CASSPNWGIDGYTF
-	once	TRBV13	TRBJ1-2	TGTGCCAGCAGCTTAGGAGCGGACCATGGAGACTATGGCTACACCTTC	CASSLGADHGDYGYTF
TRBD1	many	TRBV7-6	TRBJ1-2	TGTGCCAGCAGCGCCGGGACAGGTGCAGCTAACTATGGCTACACCTTC	CASSAGTGAANYGYTF
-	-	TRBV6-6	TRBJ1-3	TGTGCCAGCAGGGGAGGGGGCTCTGGAAACACCATATATTTT	CASRGGGSGNTIYF
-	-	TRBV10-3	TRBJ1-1	TGTGCCATCAGTGACAGGGAAATGAACACTGAAGCTTTCTTT	CAISDREMNTEAFF
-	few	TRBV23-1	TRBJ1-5	TGCGCCAGCAGTCAATCGGGCCAGGGGCTGGAAAATCAGCCCCAGCATTTT	CASSQSGQGLENQPQHF
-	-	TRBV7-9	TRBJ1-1	TGTGCCAGCAGCGCCCCGGGAAGGAACACTGAAGCTTTCTTT	CASSAPGRNTEAFF
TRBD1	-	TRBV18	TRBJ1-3	TGTGCCAGCTCACCGAATGACAGGGATGGAAACACCATATATTTT	CASSPNDRDGNTIYF
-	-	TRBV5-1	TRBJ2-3	TGCGCCAGCAGCAGGGGCCAGGGTAATTTCCAATCCACAGATACGCAGTATTTT	CASSRGQGNFQSTDTQYF
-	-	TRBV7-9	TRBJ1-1	TGTGCCAGCAGCTTAGCGAGCGCACCCGAGGGTGAAGCTTTCTTT	CASSLASAPEGEAFF
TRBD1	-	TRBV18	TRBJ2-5	TGTGCCAGCTCACCGGACAGGGCGGGAGAGACCCAGTACTTC	CASSPDRAGETQYF
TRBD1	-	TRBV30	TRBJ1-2	TGTGCCTGGAGTGTTTCCTACAGAATCGGGACAGGTAACTATGGCTACACCTTC	CAWSVSYRIGTGNYGYTF
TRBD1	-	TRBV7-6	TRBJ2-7	TGTGCCAGCAGCTTAGGAAGAGGGACAGGGAAGGGGGAGCAGTACTTC	CASSLGRGTGKGEQYF
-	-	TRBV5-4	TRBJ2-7	TGTGCCAGCAGCTTGGCGTCGGGTTCCGAGCAGTACTTC	CASSLASGSEQYF
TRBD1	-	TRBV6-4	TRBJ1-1	TGTGCCAGCAGGGGACAGAGTAACACTGAAGCTTTCTTT	CASRGQSNTEAFF
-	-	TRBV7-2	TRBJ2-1	TGTGCCAGCAGCTTATCCGGGGGACCCTACAATGAGCAGTTCTTC	CASSLSGGPYNEQFF
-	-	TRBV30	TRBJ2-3	TGTGCCTGGAGTGATCTAGCAGGTAGCACAGATACGCAGTATTTT	CAWSDLAGSTDTQYF
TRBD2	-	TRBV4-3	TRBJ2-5	TGCGCCAGCAGCCGCTCGGCGGGAGGGAAACAAGAGACCCAGTACTTC	CASSRSAGGKQETQYF
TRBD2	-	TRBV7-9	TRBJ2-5	TGTGCCAGCAGCTCGGGACTAGCGGTTAAAGAGACCCAGTACTTC	CASSSGLAVKETQYF
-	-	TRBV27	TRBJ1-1	TGTGCCAGCAGCCAGGGGAACACTGAAGCTTTCTTT	CASSQGNTEAFF
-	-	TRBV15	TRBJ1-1	TGTGCCACCACCAAGGACAGCGAAGCTTTCTTT	CATTKDSEAFF
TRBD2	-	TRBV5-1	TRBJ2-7	TGCGCCAGCAGCTCCGGACTAGCGGGAGTCCTCGAGCAGTACTTC	CASSSGLAGVLEQYF
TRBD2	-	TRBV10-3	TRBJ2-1	TGTGCCATCACCGAAGAACTAGCGGGAGGGATCAATGAGCAGTTCTTC	CAITEELAGGINEQFF